This T cell receptor (beta chain) was captured by sequencing in a study of blood T cell repertoires in COVID-19 (dated by TCRdb to between 2020 and 2021). Looking at the study overall: Collaborator samples came from the United States, Italy and Spain and covered acute and convalescent phases of COVID-19. The material from the prospective study consisted of cDNA or gDNA derived from T cells, B-cell-depleted T cells, or PBMCs. The dataset comprised deeply sampled blood TCRbeta repertoires from subjects exposed to, actively infected with, or recovered from COVID-19. The repertoires were made available in a free public database intended to serve as a resource for research on the immune response to SARS-CoV-2. The samples were drawn from the first 160 participants of the ongoing ImmuneRACE study and from under 1,500 subjects provided by 6 global collaborators. Nearly every sample came with metadata listing a de-identified subject ID, COVID-19 status, age in years and sex. Where HLA class I and class II types were available, the types were taken from metadata supplied by the sample provider, not from assay-based typing.

CDR3 length: 14 amino acids, cysteine to phenylalanine. The entry retains the CDR3 DNA only, 42 bases that are in frame from base 1. Relative to germline, V is 4 bases shorter and J is 0 bases shorter, with 7 bases between their ends. The germline V gene provides CDR1 SGHAT and CDR2 FQNNGV. One collaborating source in Seattle enrolled patients during active infection and followed them longitudinally through the course of disease. Whole blood was collected in K2EDTA tubes by collaborating institutions according to the institutions' own protocols. Collaborator samples were shipped for TCRbeta analysis as frozen whole blood, isolated PBMCs, or DNA extracted from either sample type. TCRbeta CDR3 regions were amplified from genomic DNA by means of the immunoSEQ Assay, a bias-controlled multiplex PCR. For the original study's pipeline: The number of nucleated cells in each sample was estimated from the amplification of reference gene primers within the assay. To quantify the absolute abundance of each unique TCRbeta CDR3 rearrangement, sequence reads were collapsed and filtered. For each sample, productive Simpson clonality was calculated as the square root of Simpson's diversity index across productive rearrangements. TCRdb mirrors the immuneACCESS table, restricted to in-frame sequences. Some clones are absent from its copies; in checked studies, under half trace to an unresolved V gene, and the reason for the others is unknown. The DNA was the basis for D and trimming; V, J and clone size are from that table. The sample includes about 210,000 clones, with approximately 85% observed a single time. Under 2.5% of the sample goes to the ten largest clones.

What the research found in general, with its limitations: Clinical and demographic metadata were provided uncurated, with the amount varying by source and participant.

This clone has a handful of counts. Its antigen is still unknown. Nothing much larger sits one base from this clone, and base qualities are not available. The chain employs TRBV11-2 and TRBJ1-3, with the D gene not confidently named. The sequencing input was peripheral blood. The sequence was collected from a woman between 65 and 79 years old with COVID-19, enrolled during active disease. For the CDR3, the sequence is CASSSRVSGNTIYF. The DNA sequence is given as TGTGCCAGCAGCTCCCGGGTCTCTGGAAACACCATATATTTT.